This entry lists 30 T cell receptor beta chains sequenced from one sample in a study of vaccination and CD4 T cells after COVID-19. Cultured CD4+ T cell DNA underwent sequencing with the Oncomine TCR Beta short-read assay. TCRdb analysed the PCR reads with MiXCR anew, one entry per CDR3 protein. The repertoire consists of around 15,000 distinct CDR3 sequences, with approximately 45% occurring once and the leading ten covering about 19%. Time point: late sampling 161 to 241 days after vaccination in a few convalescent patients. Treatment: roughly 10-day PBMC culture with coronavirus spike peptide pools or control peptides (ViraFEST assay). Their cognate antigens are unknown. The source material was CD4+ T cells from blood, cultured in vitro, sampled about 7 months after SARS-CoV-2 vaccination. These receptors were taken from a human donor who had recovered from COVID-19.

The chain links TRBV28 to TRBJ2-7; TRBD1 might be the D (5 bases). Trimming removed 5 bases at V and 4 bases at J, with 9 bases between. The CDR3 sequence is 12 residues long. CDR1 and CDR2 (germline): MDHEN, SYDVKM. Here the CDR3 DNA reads TGTGCCAGCAGTATAAAGGGGTACGAGCAGTACTTC. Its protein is CASSIKGYEQYF.

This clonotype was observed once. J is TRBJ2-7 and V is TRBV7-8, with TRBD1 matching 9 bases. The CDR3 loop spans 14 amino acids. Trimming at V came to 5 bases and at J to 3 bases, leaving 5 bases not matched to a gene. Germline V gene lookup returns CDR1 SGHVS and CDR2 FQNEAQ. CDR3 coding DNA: TGTGCCAGCAGCGACAAGGACAGGGGCTACGAGCAGTACTTC. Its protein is CASSDKDRGYEQYF.

The CDR3 protein is CTSSQPDRGAEAFF. The CDR3 DNA reads as TGCACCAGCAGCCAACCGGATAGGGGCGCTGAAGCTTTCTTT. This chain links TRBV1 with TRBJ1-1; the D segment call TRBD1 is taken from the table without a DNA check. TRBV1 is recorded as a pseudogene. There are 14 residues in the CDR3.

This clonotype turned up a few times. DNA of the CDR3: TGTGCCAGCAGCTTATGGGAAGCGGGAGGGTTTTACGAGCAGTACTTC. It codes for CASSLWEAGGFYEQYF. This chain uses TRBV7-2 with TRBJ2-7, with 10 nucleotides matching TRBD2. V gave up 2 bases and J gave up 4 bases; unmatched junction bases: 8. CDR3 size: 16 residues. Germline V gene data show CDR1 as SGHTA and CDR2 as FQGNSA. Full variable domain (outside the CDR3, taken from reference TRBV7-2 and TRBJ2-7): GAGVSQSPSNKVTEKGKDVELRCDPISGHTALYWYRQSLGQGLEFLIYFQGNSAPDKSGLPSDRFSAERTGGSVSTLTIQRTQQEDSAVYLCASSLWEAGGFYEQYFGPGTRLTVT.

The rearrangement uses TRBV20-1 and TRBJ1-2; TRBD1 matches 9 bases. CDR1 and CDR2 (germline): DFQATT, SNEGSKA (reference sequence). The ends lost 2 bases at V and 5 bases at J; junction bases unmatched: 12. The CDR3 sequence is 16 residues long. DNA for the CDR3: TGCAGTGCTAGAACAGGGGGCACGGCTGTTGGGTATGGCTACACCTTC. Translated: CSARTGGTAVGYGYTF.

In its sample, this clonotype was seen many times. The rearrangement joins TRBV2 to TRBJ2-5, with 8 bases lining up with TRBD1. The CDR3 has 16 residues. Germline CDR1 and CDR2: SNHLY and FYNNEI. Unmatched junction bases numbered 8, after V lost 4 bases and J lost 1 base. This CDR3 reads CASSAGSGGGQETQYF. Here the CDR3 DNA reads TGTGCCAGCAGTGCCGGTTCAGGGGGCGGCCAAGAGACCCAGTACTTC.

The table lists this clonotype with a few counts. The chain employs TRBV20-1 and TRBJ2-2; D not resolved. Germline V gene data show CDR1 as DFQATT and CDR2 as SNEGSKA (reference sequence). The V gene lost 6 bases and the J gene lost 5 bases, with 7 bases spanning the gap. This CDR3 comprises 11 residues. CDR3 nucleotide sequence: TGCAGTGCCCTCACTACCGGGGAGCTGTTTTTT. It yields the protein CSALTTGELFF.

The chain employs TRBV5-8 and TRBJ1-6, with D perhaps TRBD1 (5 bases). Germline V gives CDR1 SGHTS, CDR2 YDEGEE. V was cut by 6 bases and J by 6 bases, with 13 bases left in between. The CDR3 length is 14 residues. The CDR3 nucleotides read TGTGCCAGCACCACCCCGGGACCTAATTCACCCCTCCACTTT. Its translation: CASTTPGPNSPLHF.

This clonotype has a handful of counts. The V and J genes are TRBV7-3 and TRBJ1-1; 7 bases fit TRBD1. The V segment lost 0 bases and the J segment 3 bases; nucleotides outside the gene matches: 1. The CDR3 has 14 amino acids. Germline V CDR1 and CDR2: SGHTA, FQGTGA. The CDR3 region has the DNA TGTGCCAGCAGCTTAACAGGGGGCGACACTGAAGCTTTCTTT. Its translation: CASSLTGGDTEAFF.

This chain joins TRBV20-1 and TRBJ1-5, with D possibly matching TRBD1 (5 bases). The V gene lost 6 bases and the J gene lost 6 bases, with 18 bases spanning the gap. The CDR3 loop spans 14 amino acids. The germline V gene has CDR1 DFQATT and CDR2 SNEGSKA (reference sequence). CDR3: CSAAGRSRRQPQHF. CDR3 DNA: TGCAGTGCCGCGGGACGGTCAAGGCGTCAGCCCCAGCATTTT.

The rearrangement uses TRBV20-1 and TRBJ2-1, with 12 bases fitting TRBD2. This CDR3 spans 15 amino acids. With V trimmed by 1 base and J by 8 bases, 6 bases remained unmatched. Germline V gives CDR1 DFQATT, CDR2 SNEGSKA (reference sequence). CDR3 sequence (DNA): TGCAGTGCTAGAGTAGGGACTAGCGGGCTGTATGAGCAGTTCTTC. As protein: CSARVGTSGLYEQFF.

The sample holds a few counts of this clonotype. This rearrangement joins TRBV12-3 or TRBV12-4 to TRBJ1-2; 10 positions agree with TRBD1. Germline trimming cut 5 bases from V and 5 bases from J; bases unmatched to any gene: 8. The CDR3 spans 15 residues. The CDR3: CASSLRTGGDYGYTF. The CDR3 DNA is TGTGCCAGCAGTCTACGGACAGGGGGTGATTATGGCTACACCTTC.

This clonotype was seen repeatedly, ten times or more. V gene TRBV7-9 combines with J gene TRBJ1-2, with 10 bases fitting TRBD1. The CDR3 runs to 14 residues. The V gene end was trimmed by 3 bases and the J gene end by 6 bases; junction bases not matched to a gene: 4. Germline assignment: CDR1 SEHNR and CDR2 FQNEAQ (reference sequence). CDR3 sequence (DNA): TGTGCCAGCAGCTTCGGACAGGGGGGAAATGGCTACACCTTC. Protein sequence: CASSFGQGGNGYTF.

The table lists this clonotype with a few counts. CDR3 nucleotides: TGCAGTGCTACCTCCCCCGGGACAGGCGGAGGTGAGCAGTTCTTC. Its translation is CSATSPGTGGGEQFF. This chain joins TRBV20-1 and TRBJ2-1, with TRBD1 matching 8 bases. Germline lookup yields CDR1 DFQATT and CDR2 SNEGSKA (reference sequence). With 4 bases clipped from V and 9 bases from J, the junction kept 14 bases outside the gene matches. CDR3 length: 15 residues.

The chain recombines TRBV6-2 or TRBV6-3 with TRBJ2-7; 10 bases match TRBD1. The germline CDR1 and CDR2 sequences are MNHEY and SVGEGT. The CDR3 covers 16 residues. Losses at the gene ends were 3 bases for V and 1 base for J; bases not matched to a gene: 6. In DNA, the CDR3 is TGTGCCAGCAGTTATTTGGGACAGGGGCTTTCCTACGAGCAGTACTTC. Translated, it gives CASSYLGQGLSYEQYF.

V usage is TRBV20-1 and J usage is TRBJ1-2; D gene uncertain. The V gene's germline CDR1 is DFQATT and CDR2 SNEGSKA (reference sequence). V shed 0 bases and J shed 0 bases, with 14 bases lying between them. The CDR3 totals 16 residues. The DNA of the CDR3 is TGCAGTGCTAGAGATGGGCAGGTCCCCTCTAACTATGGCTACACCTTC. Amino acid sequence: CSARDGQVPSNYGYTF.

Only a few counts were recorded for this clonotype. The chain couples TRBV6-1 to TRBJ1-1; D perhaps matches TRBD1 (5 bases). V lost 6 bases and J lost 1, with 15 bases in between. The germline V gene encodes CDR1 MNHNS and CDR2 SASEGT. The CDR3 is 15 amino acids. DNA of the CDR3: TGTGCCAGCAGACCCCCCGGGACCCCGAACACTGAAGCTTTCTTT. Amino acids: CASRPPGTPNTEAFF.

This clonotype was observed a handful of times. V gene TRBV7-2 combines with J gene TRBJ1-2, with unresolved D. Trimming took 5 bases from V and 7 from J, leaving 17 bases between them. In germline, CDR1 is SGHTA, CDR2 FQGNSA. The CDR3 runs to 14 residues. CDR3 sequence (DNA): TGTGCCAGCAGCCCTGGATTTTACGATGGTGGCTACACCTTC. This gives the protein CASSPGFYDGGYTF.

Written as DNA, the CDR3 is TGTGCCAGTACCAAAGGGGGCTCGGGTAACTATGGCTACACCTTC. Translating gives CASTKGGSGNYGYTF. The gene calls are TRBV19 and TRBJ1-2; 7 nucleotides line up with TRBD1. V shed 7 bases, J shed 1 base, and the junction held 9 bases outside the gene matches. This CDR3 region has 15 residues. Germline values: CDR1 LNHDA, CDR2 SQIVND (reference sequence).

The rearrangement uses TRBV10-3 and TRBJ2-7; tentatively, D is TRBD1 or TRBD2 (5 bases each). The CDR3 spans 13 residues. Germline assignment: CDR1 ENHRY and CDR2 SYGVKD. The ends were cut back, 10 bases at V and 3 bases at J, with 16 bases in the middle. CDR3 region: CATRGAGNYEQYF. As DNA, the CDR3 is TGTGCCACACGAGGGGCAGGGAACTACGAGCAGTACTTC.

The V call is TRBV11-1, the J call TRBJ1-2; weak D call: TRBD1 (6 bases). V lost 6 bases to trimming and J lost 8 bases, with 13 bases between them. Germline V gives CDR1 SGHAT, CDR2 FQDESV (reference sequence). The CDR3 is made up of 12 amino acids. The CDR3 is CASSQQGGGYTF. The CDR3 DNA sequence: TGTGCCAGCAGTCAACAGGGCGGAGGCTACACCTTC.

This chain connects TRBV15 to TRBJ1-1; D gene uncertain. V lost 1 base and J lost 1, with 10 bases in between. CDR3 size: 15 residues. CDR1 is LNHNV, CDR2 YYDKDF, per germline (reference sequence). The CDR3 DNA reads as TGTGCCACCAGCAGAGTGTGGGCGGCGAACACTGAAGCTTTCTTT. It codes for CATSRVWAANTEAFF.

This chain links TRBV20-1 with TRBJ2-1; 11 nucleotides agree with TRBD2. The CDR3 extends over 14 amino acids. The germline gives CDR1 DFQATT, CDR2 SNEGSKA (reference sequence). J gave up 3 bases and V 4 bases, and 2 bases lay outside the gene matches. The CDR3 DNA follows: TGCAGTGCTATCACTAGCGGGGGCTACAATGAGCAGTTCTTC. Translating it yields CSAITSGGYNEQFF.

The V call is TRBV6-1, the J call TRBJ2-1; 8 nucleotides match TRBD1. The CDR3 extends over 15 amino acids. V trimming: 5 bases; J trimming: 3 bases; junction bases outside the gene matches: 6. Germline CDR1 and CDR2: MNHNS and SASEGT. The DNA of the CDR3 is TGTGCCAGCAGTAGGACAGGGTCCCTCTACAATGAGCAGTTCTTC. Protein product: CASSRTGSLYNEQFF.

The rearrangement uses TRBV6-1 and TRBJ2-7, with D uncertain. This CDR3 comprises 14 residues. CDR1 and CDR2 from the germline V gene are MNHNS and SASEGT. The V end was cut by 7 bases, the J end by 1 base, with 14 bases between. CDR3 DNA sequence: TGTGCCAGCAAAATTGATGCGGCATCCTACGAGCAGTACTTC. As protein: CASKIDAASYEQYF.

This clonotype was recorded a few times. CDR3 coding DNA: TGTGCCATCCGACAGGGTGGCCCTTATGGCTACACCTTC. Residues: CAIRQGGPYGYTF. This chain links TRBV10-3 with TRBJ1-2; 7 bases align to TRBD1. Germline CDR1 is ENHRY and CDR2 is SYGVKD. With 8 bases clipped from V and 5 bases from J, the junction kept 8 bases outside the gene matches. CDR3 length: 13 residues.

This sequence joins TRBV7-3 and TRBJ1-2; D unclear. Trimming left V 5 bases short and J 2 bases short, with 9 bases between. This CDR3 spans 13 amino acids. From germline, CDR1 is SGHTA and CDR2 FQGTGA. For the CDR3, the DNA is TGTGCCAGCAGCCAGCAACCGAACTATGGCTACACCTTC. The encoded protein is CASSQQPNYGYTF.

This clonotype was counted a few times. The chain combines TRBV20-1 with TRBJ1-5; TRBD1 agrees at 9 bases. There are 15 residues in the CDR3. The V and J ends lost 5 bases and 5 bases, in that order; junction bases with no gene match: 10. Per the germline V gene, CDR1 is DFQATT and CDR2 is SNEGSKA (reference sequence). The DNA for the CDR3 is TGCAGTGCTGAGGCGACAGGGGGTTTGGATCAGCCCCAGCATTTT. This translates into CSAEATGGLDQPQHF.

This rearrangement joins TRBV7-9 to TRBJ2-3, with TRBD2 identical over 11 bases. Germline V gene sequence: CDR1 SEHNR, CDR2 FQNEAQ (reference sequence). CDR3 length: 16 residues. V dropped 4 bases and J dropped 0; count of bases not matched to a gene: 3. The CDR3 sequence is CASSWGLAVSTDTQYF. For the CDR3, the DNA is TGTGCCAGCAGCTGGGGACTAGCGGTGAGCACAGATACGCAGTATTTT.

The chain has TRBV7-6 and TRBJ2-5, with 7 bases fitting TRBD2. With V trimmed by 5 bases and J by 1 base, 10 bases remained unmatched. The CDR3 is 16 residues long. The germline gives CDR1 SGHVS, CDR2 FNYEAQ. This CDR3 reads CASSRAVGGIQETQYF. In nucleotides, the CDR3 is TGTGCCAGCAGCCGCGCTGTCGGGGGGATCCAAGAGACCCAGTACTTC.